These T cell receptor beta chains were read from a single sample in a study of Ad26.COV2.S vaccination and SARS-CoV-2 variants. Data came from immunoSEQ multiplex PCR; TCRdb stores just in-frame clones and leaves some out. Of about 320,000 clones in the sample, roughly 90% were seen once. Sequenced material: peripheral blood, taken in a trial of Ad26.COV2.S vaccine versus placebo. These receptors originate from a person between 18 and 59 years old who received the Ad26.COV2.S COVID-19 vaccine or a placebo. Each CDR3 is given with its conserved first and last residue. Fields, in order: J gene, V gene, clone size, CDR3 protein. Where a row states a size, it is once, few, many or the class of an expanded clone; other rows omit it.

>TRBJ1-5|TRBV7-2|.
CASSLAGQGPSQPQHF
>TRBJ2-2|TRBV6-2/TRBV6-3|.
CASSGGLELFF
>TRBJ2-1|TRBV19|.
CASSLRPLGGDEQFF
>TRBJ2-3|TRBV6-5|.
CASSPISHPTDTQYF
>TRBJ2-3|TRBV10-3|.
CAISDRTSPTDTQYF
>TRBJ1-1|TRBV28|.
CASSSPGTVEVGAFF
>TRBJ2-6|TRBV14|.
CASSETLDRVYGANVLTF
>TRBJ1-5|TRBV4-1|few
CASSQDVYQPQHF
>TRBJ2-1|TRBV5-4|.
CASSPGTSGRILEQFF
>TRBJ1-5|TRBV27|.
CATSGAGVRQPQHF
>TRBJ2-1|TRBV6-2/TRBV6-3|.
CASSPFRLAGANEQFF
>TRBJ2-3|TRBV3-1/TRBV3-2|.
CASSRPLAGTGDTQYF
>TRBJ1-1|TRBV11-2|few
CASSFGENTEAFF
>TRBJ2-6|TRBV7-9|.
CASSLEWGANVLTF
>TRBJ1-2|TRBV6-2/TRBV6-3|.
CASSSRTDYGYTF
>TRBJ1-2|TRBV30|.
CAWSIWNYGYTF
>TRBJ1-1|TRBV7-9|.
CASSSTGQVPAFF
>TRBJ2-1|TRBV6-2/TRBV6-3|once
CASSRYNEQFF
>TRBJ2-1|TRBV19|.
CASKGYSGRNEQFF
>TRBJ1-1|TRBV6-1|.
CASSENSEAFF
>TRBJ2-1|TRBV29-1|.
CSVGIQGFQFF
>TRBJ1-2|TRBV28|.
CASSNGGGYTF
>TRBJ2-2|TRBV2|few
CASRSDRINTGELFF
>TRBJ2-1|TRBV7-2|.
CASSPDPAGYNEQFF
>TRBJ1-6|TRBV11-3|.
CASSLSRGKVFSPLHF
>TRBJ2-7|TRBV6-2/TRBV6-3|.
CASSYSRVLAGLSYEQYF
>TRBJ1-2|TRBV4-1|.
CASSQDRGGKGGYTF